What follows describes a single T cell receptor (beta chain). Antigen specificity is unknown. Using immunoSEQ multiplex PCR, the repertoire was profiled, and TCRdb retains in-frame clones only, with some absent. The table has about 34,000 clones, 80% to 85% seen once. Autoimmune disease history or systemic immunosuppression was exclusionary. At cycle 4 day 1, cycle 7 day 1, and baseline, blood was sampled. The data belong to a study of OX40 agonist ivuxolimab in advanced cancers. Overall study findings and caveats: Researchers report that CD8+ T cells had, on average, more expanded clones than CD4+. Some nonresponders likewise displayed low normalized T-cell clonal expansion.

V lost 8 bases to trimming and J lost 3 bases, with 11 bases between them. The germline V gene encodes CDR1 MGHDK and CDR2 SYGVNS. The CDR3 contains 12 residues. This chain uses TRBV25-1 with TRBJ2-7; the D is unclear. The sequencing used CD4+ or CD8+ T cells sorted from blood, collected in a trial of the OX40 agonist ivuxolimab. This TCR was recovered from an adult with an advanced solid tumor such as melanoma, head and neck, liver or kidney cancer. The CDR3 loop reads CASSQDLYEQYF. For the CDR3, the DNA is TGTGCCAGCTCCCAGGATCTCTACGAGCAGTACTTC.